The clone carrying this T cell receptor beta chain was found a few times. Molecular barcoding with unique molecular identifiers was used for the TCRbeta library. MiXCR, run by TCRdb on the PCR reads, gives a single entry per CDR3 protein. The data show 500,000 or so distinct CDR3 sequences, approximately 32% seen once. The data belong to a study of T-cell reconstitution after alpha-beta-depleted transplantation in children. The CDR3 is made up of 12 amino acids. The V end lost 7 bases, the J end lost 5 bases, and 11 bases lay between the germline ends. This receptor was identified in a human donor who donated a stem cell graft to a child with aplastic anemia. Specimen: PBMCs from the stem cell graft donor, collected from the stem cell graft. The V call is TRBV12-3 or TRBV12-4, the J call TRBJ2-5; no definite D call. The CDR3, as DNA: TGTGCCAGCACGAGTCAAGGGGAGACCCAGTACTTC. It yields the protein CASTSQGETQYF.